This T cell receptor beta chain appears in the sequencing data of a study of Ad26.COV2.S vaccination and SARS-CoV-2 variants. Study overall: Intramuscularly, Ad26.COV2.S was given either once or twice, 56 days apart. General study findings and limits: Breadth of non-spike TCRs did not differ between vaccinees and placebo recipients. Participants in the vaccine arm had higher spike-specific TCR breadth; placebo recipients had lower.

Some clones are missing from TCRdb's copy, which holds only in-frame ones; the method was immunoSEQ multiplex PCR. The data contain roughly 400,000 clones, around 93% of them singletons. Germline V gives CDR1 LGHNA, CDR2 YSLEER. V trimming: 1 base; J trimming: 0 bases; junction bases outside the gene matches: 5. This CDR3 has 16 amino acids. Note on this clone: Its matching antigen is unknown.

Specified treatment: about 20 received Ad26.COV2.S at low or high dose, single or two shots; roughly five received placebo; per-sample allocation not given. Samples were taken on day 63 after the first vaccine or placebo injection. Donation came from an adult in Boston who was aged 18-55 years. V gene TRBV4-3 combines with J gene TRBJ1-2; 7 nucleotides agree with TRBD1. This TCR came from a person between 18 and 65 years old who received the Ad26.COV2.S COVID-19 vaccine or a placebo. Here the sequenced sample was peripheral blood, taken in a trial of Ad26.COV2.S vaccine versus placebo. The CDR3 DNA reads TGCGCCAGCAGCCAAGGAACCGGGACAGCTAACTATGGCTACACCTTC. It codes for CASSQGTGTANYGYTF.